One and the same sample provided the 22 T cell receptor beta chains below, sequenced in a study of PD-1 blockade in classical Hodgkin lymphoma. Every patient relapsed after autologous stem cell transplantation, and brentuximab vedotin exposure varied. Repertoires were generated with immunoSEQ multiplex PCR, while TCRdb's copy carries only in-frame clones and drops some. The repertoire holds about 150,000 clones, with less than 80% as singletons. The sample in question was peripheral blood mononuclear cells (PBMCs), obtained before the second cycle of nivolumab. The receptors were sampled from a human donor with classical Hodgkin lymphoma.

This clone was detected a few times. This chain joins TRBV19 and TRBJ2-4, with 9 bases lining up with TRBD1. The V gene's germline CDR1 is LNHDA and CDR2 SQIVND (reference sequence). The CDR3 totals 16 residues. V dropped 6 bases and J dropped 2; count of bases not matched to a gene: 8. In nucleotides, the CDR3 is TGTGCCAGTAGACATGGACAGGGGAGGACCAAAAACATTCAGTACTTC. Translation: CASRHGQGRTKNIQYF.

The chain employs TRBV7-9 and TRBJ2-1, with 8 bases identical to TRBD2. The CDR3 sequence is 15 residues long. Per the germline V gene, CDR1 is SEHNR and CDR2 is FQNEAQ (reference sequence). With V trimmed by 5 bases and J by 3 bases, 6 bases remained unmatched. Here the CDR3 reads CASSPRGGDYNEQFF. CDR3 in DNA: TGTGCCAGCAGCCCCCGGGGGGGGGACTACAATGAGCAGTTCTTC.

The J gene is TRBJ2-1, the V gene TRBV10-3; 8 nucleotides agree with TRBD1. The CDR3 covers 12 residues. With 11 bases clipped from V and 8 bases from J, the junction kept 8 bases outside the gene matches. The germline CDR1 and CDR2 sequences are ENHRY and SYGVKD. The CDR3 loop is CAVAGGYDEQFF. CDR3 in DNA: TGTGCCGTTGCAGGGGGCTATGATGAGCAGTTCTTC.

The gene calls are TRBV5-1 and TRBJ2-7; D is uncertain. The V gene's germline CDR1 is SGHRS and CDR2 YFSETQ. CDR3 size: 14 residues. V lost 0 bases, J lost 3 bases, and 10 bases lay in between. CDR3: CASSLEGTHYEQYF. The DNA for the CDR3 is TGCGCCAGCAGCTTGGAGGGCACCCACTACGAGCAGTACTTC. Full variable domain (remainder filled in from reference TRBV5-1 and TRBJ2-7): KAGVTQTPRYLIKTRGQQVTLSCSPISGHRSVSWYQQTPGQGLQFLFEYFSETQRNKGNFPGRFSGRQFSNSRSEMNVSTLELGDSALYLCASSLEGTHYEQYFGPGTRLTVT.

The V and J genes are TRBV5-1 and TRBJ1-2, with 8 bases identical to TRBD1. This CDR3 contains 13 residues. CDR1 and CDR2 (germline): SGHRS, YFSETQ. Trimming took 0 bases from V and 7 from J; bases not matched to a gene: 2. The CDR3, as DNA: TGCGCCAGCAGCTTGGCAGGGGGCCGTGGCTACACCTTC. Encoded protein: CASSLAGGRGYTF.

This clone appeared once. The rearrangement uses TRBV13 and TRBJ2-3, with D possibly TRBD2 on 7 matching bases. The ends were cut back, 4 bases at V and 0 bases at J, with 11 bases in the middle. The germline V gene encodes CDR1 PRHDT and CDR2 FYEKMQ (reference sequence). The CDR3 contains 15 residues. This CDR3 is CASSSRGASTDTQYF. CDR3 DNA sequence: TGTGCCAGCAGCTCCCGGGGGGCTAGCACAGATACGCAGTATTTT.

In DNA form, the CDR3 reads TGCGCCAGCAGTCAATCGGAAGGGACCGGGGAGCTGTTTTTT. Translating it yields CASSQSEGTGELFF. The gene calls are TRBV23-1 and TRBJ2-2, with D uncertain. TRBV23-1 is sorted into the ORF group, with uncertain function. The length of the CDR3 is 14 residues. The V and J ends lost 0 bases and 5 bases respectively, with 7 bases between them.

The V call is TRBV11-2, the J call TRBJ2-7, with 7 bases that match TRBD1. V lost 4 bases to trimming and J lost 1 base; unmatched junction nucleotides: 4. This CDR3 spans 14 amino acids. Germline values: CDR1 SGHAT, CDR2 FQNNGV. CDR3: CASSWATGSYEQYF. The CDR3 DNA reads as TGTGCCAGCAGCTGGGCGACAGGGTCCTACGAGCAGTACTTC.

The gene calls are TRBV4-1 and TRBJ2-2; D is uncertain. V was shortened by 6 bases and J by 8 bases, with 10 bases between the two germline ends. Germline assignment: CDR1 MGHRA and CDR2 YSYEKL. The CDR3 spans 12 residues. The CDR3: CASRPSRGELFF. In DNA, the CDR3 is TGCGCCAGCAGACCTTCCCGAGGGGAGCTGTTTTTT.

This clone was seen at least ten times. DNA for the CDR3: TGTGCCAGCACCGACTCCGGGACTAGCCTCAAACAGTACTTC. Residues: CASTDSGTSLKQYF. The chain carries TRBV6-6 and TRBJ2-7, with 9 nucleotides matching TRBD2. The CDR3 runs to 14 residues. V trimming: 7 bases; J trimming: 10 bases; junction bases outside the gene matches: 14. Germline V lookup: CDR1 MNHNY, CDR2 SVGAGI (reference sequence).

The chain combines TRBV29-1 with TRBJ1-2; 9 bases agree with TRBD1. Trimming removed 0 bases from V and 4 bases from J; junction bases left unmatched: 9. The CDR3 totals 16 residues. CDR1 SQVTM and CDR2 ANQGSEA come from the germline V gene. The CDR3 region is CSVEESQGASGYGYTF. Here the CDR3 DNA reads TGCAGCGTTGAAGAATCACAGGGGGCGAGTGGCTATGGCTACACCTTC.

This chain links TRBV4-1 with TRBJ2-2; TRBD2 agrees at 12 bases. The CDR3 consists of 20 residues. Unmatched junction bases numbered 14, after V lost 0 bases and J lost 6 bases. In germline, CDR1 is MGHRA, CDR2 YSYEKL. CDR3 DNA sequence: TGCGCCAGCAGCCAAGATCGGGACCGCTCTAGCGGGAGGGCCTCCGGGGAGCTGTTTTTT. Its protein is CASSQDRDRSSGRASGELFF.

This clone occurred once. V gene TRBV19 combines with J gene TRBJ2-5; 10 bases agree with TRBD2. The junction had 3 bases not matched to a gene; V was cut back by 2 bases and J by 3 bases. CDR1 LNHDA and CDR2 SQIVND come from the germline V gene (reference sequence). The CDR3 totals 15 residues. CDR3 sequence reads: CASSITSGNEETQYF. The CDR3 region has the DNA TGTGCCAGTAGTATAACTAGCGGGAATGAAGAGACCCAGTACTTC.

The chain has TRBV9 and TRBJ2-1; 10 positions agree with TRBD2. The germline gives CDR1 SGDLS, CDR2 YYNGEE. CDR3 length equals 17 residues. V was pared by 3 bases and J by 3 bases, with 9 bases of the junction left unmatched. The CDR3 is CASSADSSGSIYNEQFF. The CDR3 DNA follows: TGTGCCAGCAGCGCGGACTCTAGCGGGAGTATCTACAATGAGCAGTTCTTC.

The chain carries TRBV5-6 and TRBJ2-7, with a tentative D call TRBD1 (5 bases). Germline values: CDR1 SGHDT, CDR2 YYEEEE. CDR3 length: 14 amino acids. The germline V and J ends were trimmed by 0 bases and 5 bases, with 12 bases remaining between them. CDR3 sequence: CASSLVQGFNEQYF. CDR3 nucleotide sequence: TGTGCCAGCAGCTTGGTTCAGGGCTTCAACGAGCAGTACTTC.

The chain uses TRBV2 and TRBJ2-5, with D possibly TRBD2 on 6 matching bases. V lost 2 bases and J lost 14, with 18 bases in between. This CDR3 is built from 13 residues. The germline V gene has CDR1 SNHLY and CDR2 FYNNEI. The chain's CDR3 is CASSERGGVAVYF. The CDR3 DNA reads as TGTGCCAGCAGTGAAAGGGGTGGGGTAGCGGTATACTTC.

This rearrangement joins TRBV19 to TRBJ2-5; D is ambiguous. This CDR3 comprises 13 residues. Germline V gene sequence: CDR1 LNHDA, CDR2 SQIVND (reference sequence). The V end lost 3 bases, the J end lost 0 bases, and 5 bases lay between the germline ends. CDR3 region: CASSIEYQETQYF. CDR3 bases: TGTGCCAGTAGTATTGAGTACCAAGAGACCCAGTACTTC.

The CDR3 region has the DNA TGTGCCAGCAGCCAAGAGGGCAGGGATCCCACTGAAGCTTTCTTT. Translated: CASSQEGRDPTEAFF. The chain carries TRBV7-2 and TRBJ1-1; perhaps TRBD1 as D (5 bases). The length of the CDR3 is 15 residues. Trimming removed 5 bases from V and 4 bases from J, with 17 bases in between. The germline V gene has CDR1 SGHTA and CDR2 FQGNSA.

The rearrangement uses TRBV19 and TRBJ1-1; possible D gene TRBD1, 6 bases. Between the trimmed V and J ends, which lost 3 bases and 4 bases, there was a span of 18 bases. The CDR3 consists of 16 residues. Germline CDR1 is LNHDA and CDR2 is SQIVND (reference sequence). Written as DNA, the CDR3 is TGTGCCAGTAGTATTCCGAGTTACAGGGTTGGCACTGAAGCTTTCTTT. Protein product: CASSIPSYRVGTEAFF.

The chain carries TRBV18 and TRBJ1-1; 9 bases map to TRBD1. The germline CDR1 and CDR2 sequences are KGHSH and LQKENI. The CDR3 totals 16 residues. V gave up 3 bases and J gave up 1 base; unmatched junction bases: 6. This CDR3 reads CASSPETGGRNTEAFF. Here the CDR3 DNA reads TGTGCCAGCTCACCCGAGACAGGGGGTAGGAACACTGAAGCTTTCTTT.

The CDR3: CASSTINYEQYF. CDR3 sequence (DNA): TGTGCCAGCAGCACCATCAACTACGAGCAGTACTTC. The chain joins TRBV7-2 to TRBJ2-7; D is unclear. Trimming took 5 bases from V and 3 from J, leaving 8 bases between them. Per the germline V gene, CDR1 is SGHTA and CDR2 is FQGNSA. The length of the CDR3 is 12 residues. Complete variable domain (other parts from reference TRBV7-2 and TRBJ2-7): GAGVSQSPSNKVTEKGKDVELRCDPISGHTALYWYRQSLGQGLEFLIYFQGNSAPDKSGLPSDRFSAERTGGSVSTLTIQRTQQEDSAVYLCASSTINYEQYFGPGTRLTVT.

The chain recombines TRBV28 with TRBJ1-2; TRBD1 aligns across 8 bases. Germline CDR1 and CDR2: MDHEN and SYDVKM. This CDR3 has 16 amino acids. V shed 5 bases, J shed 1 base, and the junction held 9 bases outside the gene matches. The CDR3 DNA reads TGTGCCAGCAGTGAGCGACAGGGGCCCTTTAACTATGGCTACACCTTC. Translated: CASSERQGPFNYGYTF.